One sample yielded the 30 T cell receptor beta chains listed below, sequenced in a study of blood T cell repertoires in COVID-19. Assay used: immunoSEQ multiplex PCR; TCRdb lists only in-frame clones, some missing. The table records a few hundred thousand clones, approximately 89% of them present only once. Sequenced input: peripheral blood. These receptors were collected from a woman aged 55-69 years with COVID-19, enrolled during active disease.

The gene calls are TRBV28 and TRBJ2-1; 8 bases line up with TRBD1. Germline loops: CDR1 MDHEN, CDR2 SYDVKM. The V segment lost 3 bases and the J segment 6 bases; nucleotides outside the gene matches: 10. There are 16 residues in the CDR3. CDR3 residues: CASSFLGQGAFNEQFF. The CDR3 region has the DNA TGTGCCAGCAGTTTCCTCGGGCAGGGGGCATTCAATGAGCAGTTCTTC. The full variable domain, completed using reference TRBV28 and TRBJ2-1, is DVKVTQSSRYLVKRTGEKVFLECVQDMDHENMFWYRQDPGLGLRLIYFSYDVKMKEKGDIPEGYSVSREKKERFSLILESASTNQTSMYLCASSFLGQGAFNEQFFGPGTRLTVL.

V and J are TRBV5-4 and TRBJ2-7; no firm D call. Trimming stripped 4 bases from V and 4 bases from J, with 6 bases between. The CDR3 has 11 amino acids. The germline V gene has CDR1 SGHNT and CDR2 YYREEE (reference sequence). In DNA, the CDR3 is TGTGCCAGCAGCACTTCGTACGAGCAGTACTTC. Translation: CASSTSYEQYF.

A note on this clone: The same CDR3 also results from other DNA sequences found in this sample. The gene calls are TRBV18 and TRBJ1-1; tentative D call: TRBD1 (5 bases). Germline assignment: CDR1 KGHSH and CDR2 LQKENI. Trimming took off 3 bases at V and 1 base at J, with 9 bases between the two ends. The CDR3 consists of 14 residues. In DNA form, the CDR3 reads TGTGCCAGCTCACCGGGGGGTACGAACACTGAAGCTTTCTTT. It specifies CASSPGGTNTEAFF. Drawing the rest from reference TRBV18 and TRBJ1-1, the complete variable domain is NAGVMQNPRHLVRRRGQEARLRCSPMKGHSHVYWYRQLPEEGLKFMVYLQKENIIDESGMPKERFSAEFPKEGPSILRIQQVVRGDSAAYFCASSPGGTNTEAFFGQGTRLTVV.

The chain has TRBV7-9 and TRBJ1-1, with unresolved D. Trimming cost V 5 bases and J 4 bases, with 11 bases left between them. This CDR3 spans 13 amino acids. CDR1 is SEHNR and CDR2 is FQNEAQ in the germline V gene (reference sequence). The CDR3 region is CASSPDGSTEAFF. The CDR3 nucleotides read TGTGCCAGCAGCCCAGACGGGAGCACTGAAGCTTTCTTT.

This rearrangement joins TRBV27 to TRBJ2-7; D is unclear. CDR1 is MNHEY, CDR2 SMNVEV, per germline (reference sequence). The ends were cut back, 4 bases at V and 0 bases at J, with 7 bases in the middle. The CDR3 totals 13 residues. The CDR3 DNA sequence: TGTGCCAGCAGTTCCGTATCCTCCTACGAGCAGTACTTC. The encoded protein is CASSSVSSYEQYF.

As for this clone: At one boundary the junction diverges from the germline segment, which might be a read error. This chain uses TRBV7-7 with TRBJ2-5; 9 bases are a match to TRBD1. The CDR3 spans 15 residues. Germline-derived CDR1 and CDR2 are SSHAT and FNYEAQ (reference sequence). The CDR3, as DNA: TGTGCTAGCAGCTTAGACGGGACAGGGCAAGAGACCCAGTACTTC. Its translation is CASSLDGTGQETQYF.

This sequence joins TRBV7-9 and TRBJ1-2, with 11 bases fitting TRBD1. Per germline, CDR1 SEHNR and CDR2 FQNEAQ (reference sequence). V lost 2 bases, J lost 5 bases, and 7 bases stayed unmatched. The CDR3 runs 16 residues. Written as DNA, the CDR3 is TGTGCCAGCAGCTTATCGGACAGGGGGCCTGGGTATGGCTACACCTTC. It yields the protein CASSLSDRGPGYGYTF.

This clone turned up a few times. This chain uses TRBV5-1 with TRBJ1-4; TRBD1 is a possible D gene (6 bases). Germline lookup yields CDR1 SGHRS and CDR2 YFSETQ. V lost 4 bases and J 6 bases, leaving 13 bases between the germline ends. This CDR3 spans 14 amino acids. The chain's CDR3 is CASSPGGADEKLFF. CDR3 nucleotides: TGCGCCAGCAGCCCCGGGGGGGCTGATGAAAAACTGTTTTTT. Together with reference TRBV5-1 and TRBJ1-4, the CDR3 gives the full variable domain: KAGVTQTPRYLIKTRGQQVTLSCSPISGHRSVSWYQQTPGQGLQFLFEYFSETQRNKGNFPGRFSGRQFSNSRSEMNVSTLELGDSALYLCASSPGGADEKLFFGSGTQLSVL.

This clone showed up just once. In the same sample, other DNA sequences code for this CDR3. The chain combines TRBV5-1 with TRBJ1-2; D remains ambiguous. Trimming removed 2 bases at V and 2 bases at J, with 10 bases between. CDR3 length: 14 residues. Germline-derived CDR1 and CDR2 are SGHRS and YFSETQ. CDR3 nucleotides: TGCGCCAGCAGCTTAGAGAGGGCCAACTATGGCTACACCTTC. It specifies CASSLERANYGYTF.

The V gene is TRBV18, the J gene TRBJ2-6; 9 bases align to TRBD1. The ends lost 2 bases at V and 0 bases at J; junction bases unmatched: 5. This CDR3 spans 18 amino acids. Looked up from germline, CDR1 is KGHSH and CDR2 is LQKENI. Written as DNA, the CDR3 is TGTGCCAGCTCACCAATGACAGGGGGTCTCTCTGGGGCCAACGTCCTGACTTTC. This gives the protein CASSPMTGGLSGANVLTF.

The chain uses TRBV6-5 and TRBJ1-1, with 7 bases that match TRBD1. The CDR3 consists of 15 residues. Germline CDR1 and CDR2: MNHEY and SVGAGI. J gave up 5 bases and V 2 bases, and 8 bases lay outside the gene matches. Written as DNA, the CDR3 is TGTGCCAGCAGTTACCACAGACAGGGTTTGACTGAAGCTTTCTTT. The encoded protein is CASSYHRQGLTEAFF.

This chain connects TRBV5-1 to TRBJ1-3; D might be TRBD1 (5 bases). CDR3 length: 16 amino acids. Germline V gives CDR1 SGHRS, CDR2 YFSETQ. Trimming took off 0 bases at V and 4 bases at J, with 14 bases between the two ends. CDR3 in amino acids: CASSLESGQGGNTIYF. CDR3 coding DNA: TGCGCCAGCAGCTTGGAGTCTGGACAAGGAGGAAACACCATATATTTT.

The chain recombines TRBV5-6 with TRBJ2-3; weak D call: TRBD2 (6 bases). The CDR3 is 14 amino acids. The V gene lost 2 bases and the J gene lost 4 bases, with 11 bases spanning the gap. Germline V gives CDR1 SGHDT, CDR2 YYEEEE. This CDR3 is CASSFGGSADTQYF. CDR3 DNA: TGTGCCAGCAGCTTCGGGGGATCCGCAGATACGCAGTATTTT.

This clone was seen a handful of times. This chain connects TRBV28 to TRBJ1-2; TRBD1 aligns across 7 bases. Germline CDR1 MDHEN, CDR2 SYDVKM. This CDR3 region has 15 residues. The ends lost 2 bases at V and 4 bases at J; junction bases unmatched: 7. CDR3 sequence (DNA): TGTGCCAGCAGTTTACCGACAGGGTTCGTCTATGGCTACACCTTC. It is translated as CASSLPTGFVYGYTF.

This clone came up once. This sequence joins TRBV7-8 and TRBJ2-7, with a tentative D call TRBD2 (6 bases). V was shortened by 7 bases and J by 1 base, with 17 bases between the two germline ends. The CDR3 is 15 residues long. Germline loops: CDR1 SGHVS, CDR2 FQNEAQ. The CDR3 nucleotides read TGTGCCAGCACCTGGGGCGGGGCCGTGTCCTACGAGCAGTACTTC. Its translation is CASTWGGAVSYEQYF.

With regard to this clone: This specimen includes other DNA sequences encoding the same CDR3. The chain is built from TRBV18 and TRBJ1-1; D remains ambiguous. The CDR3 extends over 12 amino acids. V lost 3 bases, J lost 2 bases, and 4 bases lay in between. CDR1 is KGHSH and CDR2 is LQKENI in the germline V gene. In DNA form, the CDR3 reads TGTGCCAGCTCACCCCTTAACACTGAAGCTTTCTTT. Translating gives CASSPLNTEAFF.

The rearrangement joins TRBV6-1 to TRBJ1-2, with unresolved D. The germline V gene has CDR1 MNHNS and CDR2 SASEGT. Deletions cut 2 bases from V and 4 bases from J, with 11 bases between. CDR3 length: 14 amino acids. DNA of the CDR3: TGTGCCAGCAGTGAACTCGGCGGCGTCTATGGCTACACCTTC. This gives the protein CASSELGGVYGYTF.

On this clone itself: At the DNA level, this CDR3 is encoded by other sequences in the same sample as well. The CDR3 DNA reads as TGCAGCGTTGCCCGGGGGGGCTCCTACAATGAGCAGTTCTTC. The encoded protein is CSVARGGSYNEQFF. The chain has TRBV29-1 and TRBJ2-1, with 8 positions matching TRBD2. The V gene's germline CDR1 is SQVTM and CDR2 ANQGSEA. The CDR3 loop spans 14 amino acids. The junction had 2 bases not matched to a gene; V was cut back by 4 bases and J by 0 bases.

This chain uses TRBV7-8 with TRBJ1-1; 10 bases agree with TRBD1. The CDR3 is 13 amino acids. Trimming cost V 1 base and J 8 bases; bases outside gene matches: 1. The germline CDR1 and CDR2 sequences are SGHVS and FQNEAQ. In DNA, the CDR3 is TGTGCCAGCAGCTTAGTGGACAGGGGGGAAGCTTTCTTT. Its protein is CASSLVDRGEAFF.

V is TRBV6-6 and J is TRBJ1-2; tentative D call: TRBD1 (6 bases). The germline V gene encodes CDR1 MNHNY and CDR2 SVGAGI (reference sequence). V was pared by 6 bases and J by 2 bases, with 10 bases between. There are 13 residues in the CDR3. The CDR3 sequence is CASSPGQNYGYTF. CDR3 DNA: TGTGCCAGCAGCCCCGGACAGAACTATGGCTACACCTTC.

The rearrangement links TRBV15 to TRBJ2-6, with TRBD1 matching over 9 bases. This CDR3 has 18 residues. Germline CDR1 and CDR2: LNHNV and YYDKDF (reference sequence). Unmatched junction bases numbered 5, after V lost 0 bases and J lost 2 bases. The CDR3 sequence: CATSRDGQGRAGANVLTF. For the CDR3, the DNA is TGTGCCACCAGCAGAGACGGACAGGGGAGAGCTGGGGCCAACGTCCTGACTTTC.

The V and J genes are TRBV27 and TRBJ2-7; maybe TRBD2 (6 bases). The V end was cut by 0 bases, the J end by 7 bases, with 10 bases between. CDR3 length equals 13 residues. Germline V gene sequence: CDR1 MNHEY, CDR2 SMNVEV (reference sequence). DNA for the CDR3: TGTGCCAGCAGTTTATCAGGAGGGAGGGAGCAGTACTTC. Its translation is CASSLSGGREQYF.

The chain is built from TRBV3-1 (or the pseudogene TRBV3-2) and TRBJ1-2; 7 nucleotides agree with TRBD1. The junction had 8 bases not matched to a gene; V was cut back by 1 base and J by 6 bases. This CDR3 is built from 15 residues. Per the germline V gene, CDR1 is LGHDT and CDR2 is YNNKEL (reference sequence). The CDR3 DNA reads TGTGCCAGCAGCCAAGCAGGGGGGTTTCTTCATGGCTACACCTTC. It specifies CASSQAGGFLHGYTF.

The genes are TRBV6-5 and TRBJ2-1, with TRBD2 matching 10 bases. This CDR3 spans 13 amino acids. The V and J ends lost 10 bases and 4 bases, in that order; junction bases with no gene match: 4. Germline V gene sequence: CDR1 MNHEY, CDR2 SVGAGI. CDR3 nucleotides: TGTGCCACCCGGACTAGCGGTTACAATGAGCAGTTCTTC. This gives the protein CATRTSGYNEQFF.

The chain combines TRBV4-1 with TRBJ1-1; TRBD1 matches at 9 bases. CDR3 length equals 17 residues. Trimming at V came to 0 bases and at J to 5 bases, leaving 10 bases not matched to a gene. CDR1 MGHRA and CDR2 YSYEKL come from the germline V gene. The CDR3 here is CASSQDGSGTGITEAFF. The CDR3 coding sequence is TGCGCCAGCAGCCAAGACGGCTCCGGGACAGGGATAACTGAAGCTTTCTTT.

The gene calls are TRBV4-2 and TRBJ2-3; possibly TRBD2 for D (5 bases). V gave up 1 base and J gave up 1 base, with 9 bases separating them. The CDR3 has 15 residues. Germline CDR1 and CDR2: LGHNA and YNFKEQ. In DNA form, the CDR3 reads TGTGCCAGCAGCCAAGTCTCTAGCCGCACAGATACGCAGTATTTT. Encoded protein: CASSQVSSRTDTQYF.

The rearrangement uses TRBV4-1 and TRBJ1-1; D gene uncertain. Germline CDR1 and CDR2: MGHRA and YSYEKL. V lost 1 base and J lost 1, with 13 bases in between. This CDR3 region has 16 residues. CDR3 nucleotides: TGCGCCAGCAGCCAAGTATCTGGCGGGAGGAACACTGAAGCTTTCTTT. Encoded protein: CASSQVSGGRNTEAFF.

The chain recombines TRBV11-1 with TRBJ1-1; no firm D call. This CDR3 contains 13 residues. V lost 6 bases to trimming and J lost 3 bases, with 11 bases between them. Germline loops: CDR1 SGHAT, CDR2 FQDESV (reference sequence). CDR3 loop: CASSSRGDTEAFF. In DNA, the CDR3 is TGTGCCAGCAGTTCACGGGGAGACACTGAAGCTTTCTTT.

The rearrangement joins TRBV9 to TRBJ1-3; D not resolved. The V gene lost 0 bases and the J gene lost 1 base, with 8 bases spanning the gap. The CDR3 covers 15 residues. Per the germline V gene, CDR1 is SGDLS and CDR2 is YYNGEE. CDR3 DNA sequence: TGTGCCAGCAGCGTAGAGGCGGGGTCTGGAAACACCATATATTTT. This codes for CASSVEAGSGNTIYF.

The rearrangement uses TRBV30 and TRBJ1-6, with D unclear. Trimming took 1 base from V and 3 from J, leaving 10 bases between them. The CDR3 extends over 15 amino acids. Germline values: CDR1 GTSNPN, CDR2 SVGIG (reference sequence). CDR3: CAWSASGNYNSPLHF. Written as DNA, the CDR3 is TGTGCCTGGAGTGCTTCCGGGAACTATAATTCACCCCTCCACTTT.